The subject of this entry is one T cell receptor beta chain. This entry is derived from a study of glioma-infiltrating T cells after dendritic cell vaccination. Here immunoSEQ multiplex PCR was the method, and the copy in TCRdb shows in-frame clones only, minus some. The table lists around 97,000 clones, roughly 76% of them singletons, with approximately 12% in the top ten. V lost 11 bases and J lost 2; bases outside the gene matches: 10. The germline V gene encodes CDR1 SEHNR and CDR2 FQNEAQ (reference sequence). This CDR3 has 14 amino acids. The TCR comes from a human donor with glioblastoma. The rearrangement joins TRBV7-9 to TRBJ2-3, with 7 bases lining up with TRBD1. Sequencing was performed on blood, taken before dendritic cell vaccination. This CDR3 reads CAHRDSEITDTQYF. CDR3 coding DNA: TGTGCCCACCGGGACAGCGAGATCACAGATACGCAGTATTTT.